These T cell receptor beta chains were read from a single sample in a study of cytomegalovirus exposure and HLA in healthy donors. Sequenced by immunoSEQ multiplex PCR; TCRdb stores in-frame clones only, minus some. Of fewer than 250,000 clones in the sample, 65% to 85% were seen once. The sequencing input was PBMCs. All receptors derive from a woman between 18 and 29 years old in good health and CMV-seronegative. The CDR3 runs from the conserved cysteine through the conserved F or W. Fields, in order: J gene, clone size, V gene, D gene, CDR3 DNA, CDR3 protein. The D gene is left open where the match is weak. Some rows mark clone size as missing; the rest say once, few, many or name a class of expanded clone.

J gene: TRBJ1-4; clone size: -; V gene: TRBV19; D gene: -; CDR3 DNA: TGTGCCAGTAGGCCATACAGGGCTGAAAAACTGTTTTTT; CDR3 protein: CASRPYRAEKLFF
J gene: TRBJ2-2; clone size: -; V gene: TRBV2; D gene: -; CDR3 DNA: TGTGCCAGCAGTGAAGCGTTTGTAACGCAGGGAAACACCGGGGAGCTGTTTTTT; CDR3 protein: CASSEAFVTQGNTGELFF
J gene: TRBJ1-1; clone size: -; V gene: TRBV7-9; D gene: -; CDR3 DNA: TGTGCCAGCAGCTTAGATCATTCCAACACTGAAGCTTTCTTT; CDR3 protein: CASSLDHSNTEAFF
J gene: TRBJ2-3; clone size: -; V gene: TRBV7-8; D gene: -; CDR3 DNA: TGTGCCAGCAGCCCCCTGGGGGGTACGCAGTATTTT; CDR3 protein: CASSPLGGTQYF
J gene: TRBJ1-6; clone size: -; V gene: TRBV4-3; D gene: TRBD1; CDR3 DNA: TGCGCCAGCAGCCAAGTCTCGCAGGGGGCTTATTCACCCCTCCACTTT; CDR3 protein: CASSQVSQGAYSPLHF
J gene: TRBJ1-1; clone size: -; V gene: TRBV30; D gene: TRBD1; CDR3 DNA: TGTGCCTGGAGTGGTGGGGCAGGGGGCCGAGGAGCTTTCTTT; CDR3 protein: CAWSGGAGGRGAFF
J gene: TRBJ2-1; clone size: -; V gene: TRBV27; D gene: -; CDR3 DNA: TGTGCCAGCAGTTCAAAATACCCCCCGGACTATTTCTTC; CDR3 protein: CASSSKYPPDYFF
J gene: TRBJ2-7; clone size: -; V gene: TRBV5-6; D gene: -; CDR3 DNA: TGTGCCAGCAGCTCCCGGCGGTCGGACGAGCAGTACTTC; CDR3 protein: CASSSRRSDEQYF
J gene: TRBJ1-1; clone size: -; V gene: TRBV13; D gene: TRBD1; CDR3 DNA: TGTGCCAGCAGTTGGGACAGAATGAACACTGAAGCTTTCTTT; CDR3 protein: CASSWDRMNTEAFF
J gene: TRBJ2-3; clone size: -; V gene: TRBV5-1; D gene: TRBD2; CDR3 DNA: TGCGCCAGCAGCTTGGGACTAGCGGTCCCGGGGGATACGCAGTATTTT; CDR3 protein: CASSLGLAVPGDTQYF
J gene: TRBJ2-7; clone size: -; V gene: TRBV5-1; D gene: TRBD1; CDR3 DNA: TGCGCCAGCAGCCTCGGGACAGCGACCTACGAGCAGTACTTC; CDR3 protein: CASSLGTATYEQYF
J gene: TRBJ2-7; clone size: few; V gene: TRBV5-4; D gene: TRBD1; CDR3 DNA: TGTGCCAGCAGCTCGGACTCGGACAGGACCTCCTACGAGCAGTACTTC; CDR3 protein: CASSSDSDRTSYEQYF
J gene: TRBJ2-7; clone size: -; V gene: TRBV19; D gene: -; CDR3 DNA: TGTGCCAGTAGTATCGACAGATCCACCTACGAGCAGTACTTC; CDR3 protein: CASSIDRSTYEQYF
J gene: TRBJ2-3; clone size: once; V gene: TRBV7-9; D gene: TRBD2; CDR3 DNA: TGTGCCAGCAGCCCGACTAGCGGTCTCCCAGATACGCAGTATTTT; CDR3 protein: CASSPTSGLPDTQYF
J gene: TRBJ1-2; clone size: -; V gene: TRBV6-5; D gene: -; CDR3 DNA: TGTGCCAGCAGAACCCCGGGGAGGGTGGATGGCTACACCTTC; CDR3 protein: CASRTPGRVDGYTF
J gene: TRBJ1-1; clone size: many; V gene: TRBV7-3; D gene: -; CDR3 DNA: TGTGCCAGCAGCTTAACAGGAGCCTCTGAAGCTTTCTTT; CDR3 protein: CASSLTGASEAFF
J gene: TRBJ1-1; clone size: -; V gene: TRBV19; D gene: TRBD1; CDR3 DNA: TGTGCCAGTACAAGGGGACAGGGGGACACTGAAGCTTTCTTT; CDR3 protein: CASTRGQGDTEAFF
J gene: TRBJ2-7; clone size: -; V gene: TRBV2; D gene: -; CDR3 DNA: TGTGCCAGCAGTGAATCTTACAGATACTACGAGCAGTACTTC; CDR3 protein: CASSESYRYYEQYF
J gene: TRBJ2-3; clone size: -; V gene: TRBV5-1; D gene: -; CDR3 DNA: TGCGCCAGCAGCTTGTATAGTACCACAGATACGCAGTATTTT; CDR3 protein: CASSLYSTTDTQYF
J gene: TRBJ2-1; clone size: few; V gene: TRBV6-6; D gene: -; CDR3 DNA: TGTGCCACCTTTGCACTCTTTATCAATGAGCAGTTCTTC; CDR3 protein: CATFALFINEQFF
J gene: TRBJ2-1; clone size: -; V gene: TRBV14; D gene: -; CDR3 DNA: TGTGCCAGCAGCCGAGAGGGAGAGTTTTACGGTGAGCAGTTCTTC; CDR3 protein: CASSREGEFYGEQFF
J gene: TRBJ1-5; clone size: few; V gene: TRBV18; D gene: TRBD1; CDR3 DNA: TGTGCCAGCTCACTCGGGACAGATAGCAATCAGCCCCAGCATTTT; CDR3 protein: CASSLGTDSNQPQHF
J gene: TRBJ1-2; clone size: few; V gene: TRBV6-1; D gene: -; CDR3 DNA: TGTGCCAGCAGTGGATATCTAGACAGAGCTAACTATGGCTACACCTTC; CDR3 protein: CASSGYLDRANYGYTF
J gene: TRBJ1-1; clone size: -; V gene: TRBV19; D gene: TRBD1; CDR3 DNA: TGTGCCACCAGACAGGGTATTTACTCCACTGAAGCTTTCTTT; CDR3 protein: CATRQGIYSTEAFF
J gene: TRBJ2-5; clone size: -; V gene: TRBV10-3; D gene: TRBD1; CDR3 DNA: TGTGCCACTGGACAGGGCATAGAGACCCAGTACTTC; CDR3 protein: CATGQGIETQYF
J gene: TRBJ1-5; clone size: -; V gene: TRBV5-5; D gene: TRBD1; CDR3 DNA: TGTGCCAGCAGCTGGACAGGGAGCAATCAGCCCCAGCATTTT; CDR3 protein: CASSWTGSNQPQHF
J gene: TRBJ2-5; clone size: -; V gene: TRBV6-6; D gene: -; CDR3 DNA: TGTGCCAGCAGTTACTCGGGACTGCTAGCGGAGACCCAGTACTTC; CDR3 protein: CASSYSGLLAETQYF
J gene: TRBJ1-2; clone size: -; V gene: TRBV5-1; D gene: TRBD1; CDR3 DNA: TGCGCCAGCAGCTTTGCGGGGACAGCTTATGGCTACACCTTC; CDR3 protein: CASSFAGTAYGYTF
J gene: TRBJ1-2; clone size: -; V gene: TRBV29-1; D gene: -; CDR3 DNA: TGCAGCGTTGAATCGGGCAGGGACAATGGCTACACCTTC; CDR3 protein: CSVESGRDNGYTF
J gene: TRBJ1-5; clone size: -; V gene: TRBV6-5; D gene: -; CDR3 DNA: TGTGCCAGCAAAAGGGGAGGTAATCAGCCCCAGCATTTT; CDR3 protein: CASKRGGNQPQHF
J gene: TRBJ2-3; clone size: -; V gene: TRBV5-1; D gene: -; CDR3 DNA: TGCGCCAGCAGCTCCGCGGAGCTTAGCACAGATACGCAGTATTTT; CDR3 protein: CASSSAELSTDTQYF
J gene: TRBJ1-2; clone size: -; V gene: TRBV5-1; D gene: -; CDR3 DNA: TGCGCCAGCAGCTTGTTACCCAGGCCAGGGGACTATGGCTACACCTTC; CDR3 protein: CASSLLPRPGDYGYTF
J gene: TRBJ1-3; clone size: -; V gene: TRBV6-5; D gene: -; CDR3 DNA: TGTGCCAGCAGTTACTCGAGGGTGGGAGGAAACACCATATATTTT; CDR3 protein: CASSYSRVGGNTIYF
J gene: TRBJ2-7; clone size: -; V gene: TRBV7-8; D gene: -; CDR3 DNA: TGTGCCAGCAGCCTTAGGGGGGGGATCTACGAGCAGTACTTC; CDR3 protein: CASSLRGGIYEQYF
J gene: TRBJ2-7; clone size: -; V gene: TRBV30; D gene: -; CDR3 DNA: TGTGCCTGGGACCTACAGGACGTCGCTTCCTACGAGCAGTACTTC; CDR3 protein: CAWDLQDVASYEQYF
J gene: TRBJ1-1; clone size: -; V gene: TRBV21-1; D gene: -; CDR3 DNA: TGTGCCAGCAGCAAAAACGGGGAGGGGGAGGCGGACACTGAAGCTTTCTTT; CDR3 protein: CASSKNGEGEADTEAFF
J gene: TRBJ1-5; clone size: -; V gene: TRBV11-2; D gene: -; CDR3 DNA: TGTGCCAGCAGCCACCGGGGTTATAGCAATCAGCCCCAGCATTTT; CDR3 protein: CASSHRGYSNQPQHF
J gene: TRBJ1-2; clone size: -; V gene: TRBV6-6; D gene: -; CDR3 DNA: TGTGCCAGCTCCCGGAGTCGGGTGAATGGCTACACCTTC; CDR3 protein: CASSRSRVNGYTF
J gene: TRBJ1-1; clone size: -; V gene: TRBV15; D gene: TRBD1; CDR3 DNA: TGTGCCACCAGCAGGGACAGGGGGCTCTCTAACACTGAAGCTTTCTTT; CDR3 protein: CATSRDRGLSNTEAFF
J gene: TRBJ2-7; clone size: -; V gene: TRBV11-2; D gene: -; CDR3 DNA: TGTGCCAGCAGCCAAGGGGGGCTAGCGGTAAATTCCTACGAGCAGTACTTC; CDR3 protein: CASSQGGLAVNSYEQYF
J gene: TRBJ1-2; clone size: -; V gene: TRBV18; D gene: -; CDR3 DNA: TGTGCCAGCTCACCCGCAGGGCGGGACGGCTACACCTTC; CDR3 protein: CASSPAGRDGYTF
J gene: TRBJ1-1; clone size: -; V gene: TRBV5-4; D gene: -; CDR3 DNA: TGTGCCAGCAGCCCGGACACTATGAACACTGAAGCTTTCTTT; CDR3 protein: CASSPDTMNTEAFF
J gene: TRBJ1-1; clone size: -; V gene: TRBV19; D gene: TRBD1; CDR3 DNA: TGTGCCAGTAGCGATGTGACAGGGATAAAGAACACTGAAGCTTTCTTT; CDR3 protein: CASSDVTGIKNTEAFF
J gene: TRBJ1-1; clone size: -; V gene: TRBV10-3; D gene: -; CDR3 DNA: TGTGCCATCAGTGAGTTGGACAGAGAGAACACTGAAGCTTTCTTT; CDR3 protein: CAISELDRENTEAFF